The TCR beta chain under discussion was sequenced for a study of T cells in Graves' hyperthyroidism and ophthalmopathy. Thyroid ultrasound and orbital computed tomography, with clinical symptoms and serum thyroxine and TRAb, informed diagnoses. It was RNA transcripts that yielded the amplified TCR beta CDR3 regions. TCR CDR3 regions were first amplified by RT-PCR with HTBI primers. Via MiXCR, TCRdb re-called the multiplex PCR reads, giving one row per CDR3 protein. The sample yields 400,000 to 600,000 distinct CDR3 sequences, about a fifth seen once. Per germline, CDR1 MNHEY and CDR2 SVGAGI. With 2 bases removed from V and 6 bases from J, the gap between germline ends came to 10 bases. This CDR3 spans 13 amino acids. Study-wide results and caveats: Blood shared most expanded thyroid clonotypes above 0.001. The model made its ophthalmopathy prediction, and onset followed a median around 6.5 months later.

This clonotype was seen many times. Its specificity is not known. The gene calls are TRBV6-5 and TRBJ1-2; D remains unclear. The sequenced sample consisted of blood. The clonotype was recovered from a man aged 18 to 29 with Graves' hyperthyroidism. The CDR3 DNA reads TGTGCCAGCAGTTACAACAGTAAGAATGGCTACACCTTC. This gives the protein CASSYNSKNGYTF.